The source of this T cell receptor beta chain is a study of shared clonotypes between healthy human individuals. This table comes from immunoSEQ multiplex PCR, and its TCRdb copy is limited to in-frame clones, with some not included. The sample consists of 400,000 to 500,000 clones, over 65% of them appearing once. There are 14 residues in the CDR3. Between the trimmed V and J ends, which lost 5 bases and 5 bases, there was a span of 12 bases. CDR1 and CDR2 from the germline V gene are SNHLY and FYNNEI. The J gene is TRBJ1-4, the V gene TRBV2, with a tentative D call TRBD1 (5 bases). Sequenced sample: PBMCs. The source of this sequence is a woman between 35 and 50 years old in good health. Some clones in this sample may be carry-over from other donors' samples. Here the CDR3 DNA reads TGTGCCAGCAGTTTAACGACAGAGAATGAAAAACTGTTTTTT. Residues: CASSLTTENEKLFF.